One sample yielded the 11 T cell receptor beta chains listed below, sequenced in a study of early T cells in non-severe SARS-CoV-2 infection. TCRdb independently ran MiXCR on the 5' RACE reads; one entry per CDR3 protein. The repertoire consists of about 110,000 distinct CDR3 sequences, with 9.5% to 13% occurring once and the leading ten covering 3% to 3.5%. Material: whole blood. These receptors were taken from an adult who was a healthcare worker with PCR-confirmed SARS-CoV-2 infection or an uninfected control (not recorded which).

The chain joins TRBV27 to TRBJ2-7, with 11 bases identical to TRBD2. Germline V gives CDR1 MNHEY, CDR2 SMNVEV (reference sequence). This CDR3 contains 17 residues. V lost 2 bases to trimming and J lost 9 bases; unmatched junction nucleotides: 15. CDR3 residues: CASSLAPWLAGGGRQYF. CDR3 DNA sequence: TGTGCCAGCAGTTTAGCCCCGTGGCTAGCGGGAGGTGGGCGGCAGTACTTC.

CDR3 bases: TGTGCCAGCACCTCTCACCAGGCCCCGAACACTGAAGCTTTCTTT. It codes for CASTSHQAPNTEAFF. V is TRBV7-9 and J is TRBJ1-1; D gene uncertain. The CDR3 is 15 amino acids. Per germline, CDR1 SEHNR and CDR2 FQNEAQ (reference sequence). Trimming pared 7 bases from V and 1 base from J, leaving 16 bases between.

The sample holds many counts of this clonotype. V and J are TRBV10-2 and TRBJ2-3, with D tentatively TRBD1 or TRBD2 (5 bases each). Germline V gene data show CDR1 as WSHSY and CDR2 as SAAADI. The CDR3 has 15 residues. V was shortened by 6 bases and J by 5 bases, with 18 bases between the two germline ends. The CDR3: CASSALGARLDTQYF. CDR3 coding DNA: TGCGCCAGCAGCGCTCTCGGGGCTAGGTTAGATACGCAGTATTTT.

This chain links TRBV29-1 with TRBJ2-5; no clear D gene. Per the germline V gene, CDR1 is SQVTM and CDR2 is ANQGSEA. The V end lost 5 bases, the J end lost 5 bases, and 15 bases lay between the germline ends. The CDR3 loop spans 13 amino acids. The CDR3 DNA reads TGCAGCGTTTTGACCTCCTCACCCGAGACCCAGTACTTC. Residues: CSVLTSSPETQYF.

The chain combines TRBV2 with TRBJ1-4; tentatively, D is TRBD1 (5 bases). This CDR3 is built from 13 residues. Per germline, CDR1 SNHLY and CDR2 FYNNEI. The ends were cut back, 7 bases at V and 5 bases at J, with 11 bases in the middle. CDR3 DNA sequence: TGTGCCAGCACCAGACAGCAGAATGAAAAACTGTTTTTT. The encoded protein is CASTRQQNEKLFF.

The rearrangement links TRBV20-1 to TRBJ1-5; 7 nucleotides agree with TRBD1. CDR3 length equals 15 residues. V lost 5 bases to trimming and J lost 4 bases; unmatched junction nucleotides: 11. Looked up from germline, CDR1 is DFQATT and CDR2 is SNEGSKA (reference sequence). This chain's CDR3 is CSAPRTGQQNQPQHF. CDR3 DNA: TGCAGTGCTCCCCGAACGGGACAGCAGAATCAGCCCCAGCATTTT.

The V and J genes are TRBV12-3 or TRBV12-4 and TRBJ2-2; either TRBD1 or TRBD2 may supply D (5 bases each). CDR3 size: 12 residues. V lost 5 bases and J lost 8, with 9 bases in between. CDR3 residues: CASSRGVGELFF. CDR3 in DNA: TGTGCCAGCAGTCGAGGGGTTGGGGAGCTGTTTTTT.

This clonotype was found a few times. The chain combines TRBV29-1 with TRBJ2-5, with unresolved D. The CDR3 is 13 residues long. Germline CDR1 and CDR2: SQVTM and ANQGSEA. The germline V and J ends were trimmed by 3 bases and 2 bases, with 10 bases remaining between them. The CDR3 DNA sequence: TGCAGCGTTGATCAGCAAGCTCAAGAGACCCAGTACTTC. Translation: CSVDQQAQETQYF. Full variable domain (outside the CDR3, taken from reference TRBV29-1 and TRBJ2-5): SAVISQKPSRDICQRGTSLTIQCQVDSQVTMMFWYRQQPGQSLTLIATANQGSEATYESGFVIDKFPISRPNLTFSTLTVSNMSPEDSSIYLCSVDQQAQETQYFGPGTRLLVL.

This chain joins TRBV12-3 or TRBV12-4 and TRBJ2-2; 8 nucleotides line up with TRBD1. V was clipped by 5 bases and J by 6 bases; unmatched bases: 8. The CDR3 covers 15 residues. The CDR3 here is CASSTSRGPAGELFF. Written as DNA, the CDR3 is TGTGCCAGCAGTACCTCCAGGGGGCCGGCCGGGGAGCTGTTTTTT.

The chain employs TRBV19 and TRBJ2-7; TRBD1 matches 7 bases. Per the germline V gene, CDR1 is LNHDA and CDR2 is SQIVND (reference sequence). Trimming cost V 5 bases and J 12 bases; bases outside gene matches: 7. This CDR3 comprises 11 residues. The CDR3 loop is CASSSDRLLYF. DNA for the CDR3: TGTGCCAGTAGTTCGGACAGGTTACTGTACTTC.

This clonotype was seen ten or more times. The chain recombines TRBV7-2 with TRBJ2-3; D is possibly TRBD1 or TRBD2 (5 bases each). Per germline, CDR1 SGHTA and CDR2 FQGNSA. The CDR3 loop spans 17 amino acids. V was cut by 5 bases and J by 3 bases, with 21 bases left in between. In DNA, the CDR3 is TGTGCCAGCAGCACCGCACCGGGGCGTTGGGCAACAGATACGCAGTATTTT. It yields the protein CASSTAPGRWATDTQYF.